The rows below give T cell receptor beta chains drawn from one sample of a study of glioma-infiltrating T cells after dendritic cell vaccination. The protocol was immunoSEQ multiplex PCR, while the TCRdb copy is restricted to in-frame clones and leaves out a portion. The table lists 100,000 or so clones, almost 90% of them singletons. The sequenced sample was blood, obtained after dendritic cell vaccination. The receptors stem from a human donor with glioblastoma. CDR3s include the opening cysteine and the closing phenylalanine or tryptophan. Fields, in order: J gene, V gene, clone size, D gene, CDR3 length, CDR3 DNA, CDR3 protein. D genes are given only for firm matches. Size is omitted from some rows. Given values are once, few, many or a class for expanded clones.

>TRBJ2-3|TRBV5-8|NA|NA|16
TGTGCCAGCAGCAAGCCTGGAGGGGTTCGCACAGATACGCAGTATTTT
CASSKPGGVRTDTQYF
>TRBJ2-7|TRBV4-2|NA|TRBD1|16
TGTGCCAGCAGCCGGAATTCAGGGGGCGCGTCCTACGAGCAGTACTTC
CASSRNSGGASYEQYF
>TRBJ1-6|TRBV30|NA|NA|13
TGTGCCTGGAGTGTACGGGGGACGTCCCCCCTCCACTTT
CAWSVRGTSPLHF
>TRBJ2-1|TRBV30|once|NA|13
TGTGCCTGGAGTGCCGGGAGATACAATGAGCAGTTCTTC
CAWSAGRYNEQFF
>TRBJ1-2|TRBV5-6|NA|NA|12
TGTGCCAGCAGCTTGCGGGACTATGGCTACACCTTC
CASSLRDYGYTF
>TRBJ1-6|TRBV5-4|NA|TRBD1|15
TGTGCCAGCAGCACGCTGACAGGGTCGGGATCACCCCTCCACTTT
CASSTLTGSGSPLHF
>TRBJ1-4|TRBV2|NA|TRBD1|16
TGTGCCAGCAGTTTACAGGGGAACTACCGAATGGAAAAACTGTTTTTT
CASSLQGNYRMEKLFF
>TRBJ2-1|TRBV11-2|NA|NA|14
TGTGCCAGCAGCTTAGACAGGGGGAGGAATGAGCAGTTCTTC
CASSLDRGRNEQFF
>TRBJ1-1|TRBV27|NA|TRBD1|15
TGTGCCAGCAGTTTTTCAACAGGGGGCAACACTGAAGCTTTCTTT
CASSFSTGGNTEAFF
>TRBJ1-2|TRBV5-1|NA|TRBD1|15
TGCGCCAGCAGCAGTGACAGGGGGCCCGTCTATGGCTACACCTTC
CASSSDRGPVYGYTF
>TRBJ1-4|TRBV6-1|once|TRBD1|15
TGTGCCAGCAGTCCTCCGGGACAGGATAATGAAAAACTGTTTTTT
CASSPPGQDNEKLFF
>TRBJ2-3|TRBV5-1|NA|NA|15
TGCGCCAGCAGCTTCGGGACTCTCCGGGGAGATACGCAGTATTTT
CASSFGTLRGDTQYF
>TRBJ2-5|TRBV2|NA|NA|14
TGTGCCAGCAGGGCCTCTCTAGGAGGAGAGACCCAGTACTTC
CASRASLGGETQYF
>TRBJ2-7|TRBV7-9|NA|TRBD2|13
TGTGCCAGCAGCCGTAGCGGGGGGGGCGAGCAGTACTTC
CASSRSGGGEQYF
>TRBJ2-5|TRBV5-4|NA|TRBD1|14
TGTGCCAGCAGCTCTGGACAGGGCGTGGAGACCCAGTACTTC
CASSSGQGVETQYF
>TRBJ2-1|TRBV7-9|NA|NA|15
TGTGCCAGCAGCCCAAGAGCACTACCTTACAATGAGCAGTTCTTC
CASSPRALPYNEQFF
>TRBJ2-7|TRBV29-1|NA|TRBD1|12
TGCAGCGACGGGACAGGGACCTACGAGCAGTACTTC
CSDGTGTYEQYF
>TRBJ2-2|TRBV6-5|NA|NA|14
TGTGCCACCCAGTATCAAGGGGGCACCGGGGAGCTGTTTTTT
CATQYQGGTGELFF
>TRBJ1-5|TRBV2|NA|NA|14
TGTGCCAGCAGTGAAGCGTTGTCAGATCAGCCCCAGCATTTT
CASSEALSDQPQHF
>TRBJ2-1|TRBV11-2|NA|NA|15
TGTGCCAGCAGCTTAGATAGCCAGCGCACCCATGAGCAGTTCTTC
CASSLDSQRTHEQFF
>TRBJ2-5|TRBV11-2|once|TRBD1|16
TGTGCCAGCACCCCTTCCCGGGACAGCGATCAAGAGACCCAGTACTTC
CASTPSRDSDQETQYF
>TRBJ1-6|TRBV19|NA|NA|13
TGTGCCAGTTCGGACTCCGATAATTCACCCCTCCACTTT
CASSDSDNSPLHF
>TRBJ2-1|TRBV5-1|NA|TRBD1|16
TGCGCCAGCAGCTTGGACGACAGGGGCCGCTACAATGAGCAGTTCTTC
CASSLDDRGRYNEQFF
>TRBJ1-1|TRBV29-1|NA|NA|13
TGCAGCGTTGATAGACAACTGAACACTGAAGCTTTCTTT
CSVDRQLNTEAFF
>TRBJ2-7|TRBV19|NA|TRBD2|14
TGTGCCACCGCTCTAGCGGGCGGGTTGGGGGAGCAGTACTTC
CATALAGGLGEQYF
>TRBJ2-5|TRBV19|once|TRBD1|14
TGTGCCAGTAGTATAAGGGGGCACCAAGAGACCCAGTACTTC
CASSIRGHQETQYF
>TRBJ2-1|TRBV2|few|NA|16
TGTGCCAGCAGTCCATCTGCCGGACTTGGGTTCAATGAGCAGTTCTTC
CASSPSAGLGFNEQFF
>TRBJ1-5|TRBV11-2|NA|TRBD1|17
TGTGCCAGCAGCTCTGGGGGGGGACAGGGGGCGCCTCAGCCCCAGCATTTT
CASSSGGGQGAPQPQHF